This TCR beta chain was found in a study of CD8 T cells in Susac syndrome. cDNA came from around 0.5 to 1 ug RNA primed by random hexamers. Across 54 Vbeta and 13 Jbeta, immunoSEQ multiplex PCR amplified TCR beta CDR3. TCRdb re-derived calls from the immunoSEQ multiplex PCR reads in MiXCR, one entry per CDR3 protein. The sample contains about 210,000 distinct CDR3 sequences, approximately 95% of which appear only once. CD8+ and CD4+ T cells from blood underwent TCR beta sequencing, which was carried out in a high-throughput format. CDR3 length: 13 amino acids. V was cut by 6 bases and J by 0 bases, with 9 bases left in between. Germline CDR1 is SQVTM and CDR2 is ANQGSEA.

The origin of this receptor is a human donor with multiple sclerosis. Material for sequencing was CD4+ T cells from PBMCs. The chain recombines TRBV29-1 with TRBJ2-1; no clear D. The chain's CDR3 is CSVDRSSYNEQFF. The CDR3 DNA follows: TGCAGCGTCGACCGCAGCTCCTACAATGAGCAGTTCTTC.